This entry is about one TCR beta chain. The sample holds a few counts of this clone. The specificity of this receptor is unknown. No much larger clone exists at a distance of one base, and base qualities are not known. The sample comes from a study of T cell responses to AZD1222 COVID-19 vaccine (dated by TCRdb to the early 2020s). Turning to the overall study: AZD1222 recipients given second doses at about 4 weeks or at about 12 weeks were pooled, since spike-specific TCR depth and breadth were not found to differ between the two schedules. TCR sequencing covered about 230 trial participants: approximately 200 given two doses of AZD1222 and 26 given two doses of MenACWY control vaccine. Trial participants were enrolled into age subgroups of 18-55, 56-69 and 70-plus years, which contained about 150, 28 and 57 TCR-sequenced participants, respectively. Overall study outcomes, separate from this receptor: Participants were mostly white British, with more females than males. The authors suggested clonal diversity may have been underestimated. Epitopes outside the regions mutated in the B.1.351 and B.1.1.7 variants were reportedly recognized by nearly half of the unique spike-specific TCRs. Conclusions about previously exposed vaccinees are limited because only a handful of AZD1222 recipients were SARS-CoV-2 seropositive at baseline. CD4 TCRs associated with the vaccine covered the entire spike protein, and the dominant responses were in regions 160-218 and 743-854. A significant rise in spike-specific TCR breadth and depth was observed after two AZD1222 doses relative to day 0 and relative to MenACWY recipients. Because no day 14 peak-response samples were available, repertoires were characterized only after the peak T cell response. The 56-69-year group was small, and its depth increase did not reach significance, likely because of low power.

V is pared back by 0 bases and J by 3 bases, with 9 bases lying between the germline termini. Per the germline V gene, MGHRA is the CDR1 and YSYEKL is the CDR2. Reading from cysteine to phenylalanine, the CDR3 counts 15 amino acids. Solely the CDR3 DNA is kept, with 45 bases framed from the first base. Per the publication, the time point label means: baseline before first vaccination. Vaccinee samples came from UK trials COV001 and COV002, including a single-blind randomized controlled phase 2/3 trial of AZD1222 (ChAdOx1 nCoV-19) in healthy adults. For TCRbeta chain sequencing, PBMC samples from trial participants were taken at day 0 and at day 28 after the second dose. The CDR3 regions of human TCRbeta chains were subjected to immunosequencing. Under the source paper's analysis protocol: Repertoire TCRs were matched against a reference library of SARS-CoV-2-specific TCRs generated with the MIRA antigen-specificity platform. Breadth was defined as the fraction of unique TCRs that were SARS-CoV-2-associated, and depth was defined as the fraction of total T cells that were SARS-CoV-2-associated. Using the MIRA data, each spike-specific TCR was assigned both to the spike region to which the TCR was reactive and to a CD4 or CD8 class. Log10-transformed breadth and depth values were compared by one-way ANOVA with Sidak's multiple comparisons tests. TCRdb mirrors the immuneACCESS table, restricted to in-frame sequences. Some clones are absent from its copies; in checked studies, under half trace to an unresolved V gene, and the reason for the others is unknown. V, J and clone size are taken as reported in that table, and D and trimming were inferred from the DNA itself. This sample holds about 110,000 clones; roughly 87% were observed only once. The ten top clones hold roughly 1.3% of the sample.

Here the chain combines TRBV4-1 and TRBJ1-5, with the identity of the D gene unclear. The material was peripheral blood, obtained on day 0 of AZD1222 vaccination. This TCR derives from an adult in good health. In nucleotides, the sequence is TGCGCCAGCAGCCAAGACGGACTGAACAATCAGCCCCAGCATTTT. Its product reads: CASSQDGLNNQPQHF.